Detailed here is one TCR beta chain. What it binds is unknown. Germline V gene lookup returns CDR1 LGHDT and CDR2 YNNKEL (reference sequence). V was pared by 4 bases and J by 0 bases, with 11 bases of the junction left unmatched. There are 20 residues in the CDR3. These data belong to a study of identical twins. Study-level points and caveats: There was an excess of low generation probability in the out-of-frame alpha sequences that twins shared. The more abundant beta clonotypes in cord blood had fewer insertions, and memory repertoires did not show this.

A universal primer site was created by template switching, with the cDNA bearing unique molecular identifiers. TCRdb re-called the 5' RACE reads with MiXCR, one entry per CDR3 protein. The sample includes 1.5 million or so distinct CDR3 sequences, about 31% of them seen just once. This sequence joins TRBV3-1 and TRBJ2-1, with 14 positions matching TRBD2. This TCR derives from a newborn girl in good health. The specimen was cord blood. The CDR3 bases are TGTGCCAGCAGCCTTGGACTAGCGGGGGGCCATCGTAGCTCCTACAATGAGCAGTTCTTC. It yields the protein CASSLGLAGGHRSSYNEQFF.